Presented here are 30 T cell receptor beta chains from one specimen sequenced in a study of blood T cell repertoires in COVID-19. Measured with immunoSEQ multiplex PCR; TCRdb has only the in-frame clones, and not every one. The repertoire includes about 370,000 clones, around nine tenths of them detected once, and less than 2% sits in the top ten. Input material: PBMCs or T cells enriched from blood (not recorded which). The receptors stem from a woman in her thirties who had recovered from COVID-19.

The chain employs TRBV10-3 and TRBJ1-2; TRBD1 might be the D (5 bases). The V and J ends lost 3 bases and 4 bases respectively, with 9 bases between them. The CDR3 has 13 amino acids. Germline-derived CDR1 and CDR2 are ENHRY and SYGVKD. CDR3 sequence reads: CAISERQGYGYTF. The CDR3 DNA follows: TGTGCCATCAGTGAACGGCAGGGCTATGGCTACACCTTC.

The genes are TRBV28 and TRBJ1-2; D perhaps matches TRBD1 (5 bases). Germline V gene data show CDR1 as MDHEN and CDR2 as SYDVKM. The V end lost 4 bases, the J end lost 3 bases, and 12 bases lay between the germline ends. This CDR3 has 14 residues. The CDR3 sequence: CASSYTDNYYGYTF. CDR3 coding DNA: TGTGCCAGCAGTTATACGGACAACTACTATGGCTACACCTTC.

The rearrangement uses TRBV7-3 and TRBJ2-2; D remains ambiguous. From germline, CDR1 is SGHTA and CDR2 FQGTGA. Trimming stripped 7 bases from V and 2 bases from J, with 8 bases between. CDR3 length: 13 residues. The CDR3 protein is CASTPTNTGELFF. The DNA of the CDR3 is TGTGCCAGCACCCCGACTAACACCGGGGAGCTGTTTTTT. The variable domain in full, with the rest retrieved from reference TRBV7-3 and TRBJ2-2, is GAGVSQTPSNKVTEKGKYVELRCDPISGHTALYWYRQSLGQGPEFLIYFQGTGAADDSGLPNDRFFAVRPEGSVSTLKIQRTERGDSAVYLCASTPTNTGELFFGEGSRLTVL.

The chain couples TRBV27 to TRBJ2-7; 9 bases map to TRBD2. Looked up from germline, CDR1 is MNHEY and CDR2 is SMNVEV (reference sequence). With V trimmed by 6 bases and J by 5 bases, 8 bases remained unmatched. This CDR3 is built from 14 residues. CDR3 DNA: TGTGCCAGCAGGGAGGGGCTAGCGGGGAACGAGCAGTACTTC. Translating gives CASREGLAGNEQYF.

This clone showed up just once. This chain joins TRBV3-1 (or the pseudogene TRBV3-2) and TRBJ2-7; D possibly corresponds to TRBD2 (5 bases). Germline loops: CDR1 LGHDT, CDR2 YNNKEL (reference sequence). The CDR3 totals 17 residues. With 0 bases removed from V and 2 bases from J, the gap between germline ends came to 17 bases. CDR3 DNA sequence: TGTGCCAGCAGCCAAGATTTCTTAGGACGGGAACCCTACGAGCAGTACTTC. It codes for CASSQDFLGREPYEQYF.

The chain employs TRBV18 and TRBJ1-2, with 8 positions matching TRBD1. Per germline, CDR1 KGHSH and CDR2 LQKENI. The CDR3 sequence is 15 residues long. J lost 1 base, V lost 9 bases, and 10 bases had no gene match. For the CDR3, the DNA is TGTGCCAGTAACACCGACAGGGGAGGTAACTATGGCTACACCTTC. This translates into CASNTDRGGNYGYTF.

The chain joins TRBV30 to TRBJ2-3; 8 nucleotides line up with TRBD2. This CDR3 is 19 amino acids long. V lost 0 bases, J lost 2 bases, and 16 bases stayed unmatched. From germline, CDR1 is GTSNPN and CDR2 SVGIG (reference sequence). The CDR3 region is CAWSVRGRGLATYTDTQYF. For the CDR3, the DNA is TGTGCCTGGAGTGTACGGGGTAGAGGACTAGCCACCTACACAGATACGCAGTATTTT.

The V and J genes are TRBV30 and TRBJ1-5; D gene ambiguous. Germline assignment: CDR1 GTSNPN and CDR2 SVGIG (reference sequence). V was pared by 2 bases and J by 2 bases, with 16 bases between. The CDR3 has 16 residues. The CDR3 DNA reads as TGTGCCTGGAGTAAGAGGCGGGGAGCTGGCAATCAGCCCCAGCATTTT. This translates into CAWSKRRGAGNQPQHF.

The genes are TRBV19 and TRBJ2-2; 9 bases line up with TRBD2. The CDR3 has 16 residues. In germline, CDR1 is LNHDA, CDR2 SQIVND (reference sequence). V was clipped by 7 bases and J by 7 bases; unmatched bases: 13. CDR3: CASTPGAGGPSGELFF. The CDR3 DNA reads as TGTGCCAGTACCCCCGGGGCGGGAGGGCCCAGCGGGGAGCTGTTTTTT.

About this clone: Mismatch with germline at one junction end may stem from a read error. The chain uses TRBV7-7 and TRBJ1-5; 7 positions agree with TRBD1. The CDR3 is made up of 13 amino acids. The germline V gene has CDR1 SSHAT and CDR2 FNYEAQ (reference sequence). Here the CDR3 DNA reads TGTGCTAGCAGCCGCGACAGGGATCAGCCCCAGCATTTT. As protein: CASSRDRDQPQHF.

As for this clone: This sample includes further DNA sequences coding for the same CDR3. The V call is TRBV7-3, the J call TRBJ1-1; no reliable D call. In germline, CDR1 is SGHTA, CDR2 FQGTGA. The CDR3 covers 14 residues. V was trimmed by 1 base and J by 1 base, leaving 7 bases between them. The CDR3 region is CASSLSGGNTEAFF. In DNA form, the CDR3 reads TGTGCCAGCAGCTTAAGTGGAGGGAACACTGAAGCTTTCTTT.

The V call is TRBV7-2, the J call TRBJ1-2, with D tentatively TRBD1 (5 bases). CDR1 and CDR2 from the germline V gene are SGHTA and FQGNSA. Deletions cut 6 bases from V and 5 bases from J, with 13 bases between. The CDR3 loop spans 13 amino acids. CDR3 nucleotides: TGTGCCAGCAGTCCGATTCAGGGATATGGCTACACCTTC. It is translated as CASSPIQGYGYTF.

Points on this clone: Additional DNA sequences in this sample encode the identical CDR3. This chain connects TRBV27 to TRBJ1-1; no firm D call. V lost 2 bases, J lost 1 base, and 8 bases lay in between. Germline V gene data show CDR1 as MNHEY and CDR2 as SMNVEV (reference sequence). The CDR3 runs to 14 residues. CDR3 sequence (DNA): TGTGCCAGCAGTTTAACGGGAGGGAACACTGAAGCTTTCTTT. Protein sequence: CASSLTGGNTEAFF.

The chain carries TRBV7-9 and TRBJ1-4; TRBD1 matches at 7 bases. The germline V gene encodes CDR1 SEHNR and CDR2 FQNEAQ (reference sequence). The CDR3 length is 15 residues. V was pared by 1 base and J by 5 bases, with 4 bases of the junction left unmatched. The CDR3 nucleotides read TGTGCCAGCAGCTTAGGACAGGGAGGAAATGAAAAACTGTTTTTT. It specifies CASSLGQGGNEKLFF. The full variable domain, with the rest looked up from reference TRBV7-9 and TRBJ1-4, is DTGVSQNPRHKITKRGQNVTFRCDPISEHNRLYWYRQTLGQGPEFLTYFQNEAQLEKSRLLSDRFSAERPKGSFSTLEIQRTEQGDSAMYLCASSLGQGGNEKLFFGSGTQLSVL.

The gene calls are TRBV18 and TRBJ2-6, with D unclear. V lost 2 bases and J lost 3, with 8 bases in between. This CDR3 region has 15 residues. Germline CDR1 is KGHSH and CDR2 is LQKENI. In DNA form, the CDR3 reads TGTGCCAGCTCACCAGAGAAGTTTGGGGCCAACGTCCTGACTTTC. This gives the protein CASSPEKFGANVLTF.

The chain links TRBV19 to TRBJ1-5, with D possibly matching TRBD1 (6 bases). This CDR3 spans 16 amino acids. CDR1 and CDR2 (germline): LNHDA, SQIVND (reference sequence). V was shortened by 4 bases and J by 0 bases, with 13 bases between the two germline ends. CDR3 loop: CASSSFTGFSNQPQHF. In DNA, the CDR3 is TGTGCCAGTAGTAGTTTTACAGGGTTTAGCAATCAGCCCCAGCATTTT. The whole variable domain, remainder taken from reference TRBV19 and TRBJ1-5, is DGGITQSPKYLFRKEGQNVTLSCEQNLNHDAMYWYRQDPGQGLRLIYYSQIVNDFQKGDIAEGYSVSREKKESFPLTVTSAQKNPTAFYLCASSSFTGFSNQPQHFGDGTRLSIL.

The chain couples TRBV19 to TRBJ2-2; no definite D call. The germline gives CDR1 LNHDA, CDR2 SQIVND (reference sequence). The V end was cut by 3 bases, the J end by 6 bases, with 8 bases between. This CDR3 contains 13 residues. The CDR3 loop reads CASSIIYAGELFF. CDR3 in DNA: TGTGCCAGTAGTATTATCTACGCCGGGGAGCTGTTTTTT.

This clone was seen ten or more times. The chain links TRBV20-1 to TRBJ2-3; no clear D. This CDR3 contains 12 residues. Germline values: CDR1 DFQATT, CDR2 SNEGSKA (reference sequence). V was cut by 3 bases and J by 6 bases, with 10 bases left in between. CDR3 sequence (DNA): TGCAGTGCTAGTCCAAATGTGGATACGCAGTATTTT. This gives the protein CSASPNVDTQYF.

This sequence joins TRBV7-9 and TRBJ1-1; 7 positions match TRBD1. Germline V gene data show CDR1 as SEHNR and CDR2 as FQNEAQ (reference sequence). Unmatched junction bases numbered 9, after V lost 6 bases and J lost 2 bases. CDR3 size: 15 residues. Here the CDR3 reads CASSPPGQSNTEAFF. CDR3 sequence (DNA): TGTGCCAGCAGTCCTCCGGGACAGAGCAACACTGAAGCTTTCTTT.

This rearrangement joins TRBV9 to TRBJ1-1, with 7 bases aligning to TRBD1. J gave up 5 bases and V 3 bases, and 7 bases lay outside the gene matches. The CDR3 sequence is 14 residues long. Per germline, CDR1 SGDLS and CDR2 YYNGEE. The CDR3 region is CASSARQGGTEAFF. As DNA, the CDR3 is TGTGCCAGCAGCGCTCGACAGGGAGGTACTGAAGCTTTCTTT. The full variable domain, its missing parts supplied by reference TRBV9 and TRBJ1-1, is DSGVTQTPKHLITATGQRVTLRCSPRSGDLSVYWYQQSLDQGLQFLIQYYNGEERAKGNILERFSAQQFPDLHSELNLSSLELGDSALYFCASSARQGGTEAFFGQGTRLTVV.

A single count supports this clone. This chain links TRBV5-5 with TRBJ1-2, with TRBD1 matching 8 bases. CDR1 is SGHKS and CDR2 is YYEKEE in the germline V gene (reference sequence). With V trimmed by 4 bases and J by 6 bases, 5 bases remained unmatched. The CDR3 runs to 13 residues. The CDR3 bases are TGTGCCAGCAGCATCCCGGACAGGGATGGCTACACCTTC. It translates to CASSIPDRDGYTF.

This chain links TRBV7-6 with TRBJ1-2; TRBD1 is a possible D gene (6 bases). Germline-derived CDR1 and CDR2 are SGHVS and FNYEAQ. V was pared by 5 bases and J by 10 bases, with 23 bases between. This CDR3 has 15 residues. Written as DNA, the CDR3 is TGTGCCAGCAGCCCCACCAAATCAGGGGTTCCGGTCTACACCTTC. Translating gives CASSPTKSGVPVYTF.

This chain uses TRBV5-4 with TRBJ1-2, with a weak D call TRBD1 (6 bases). Germline V gene sequence: CDR1 SGHNT, CDR2 YYREEE (reference sequence). Trimming pared 1 base from V and 2 bases from J, leaving 9 bases between. The CDR3 length is 14 residues. The CDR3 is CASSLPDRNYGYTF. CDR3 sequence (DNA): TGTGCCAGCAGCTTGCCCGACAGGAACTATGGCTACACCTTC.

J is TRBJ1-1 and V is TRBV20-1; D is unresolved. The CDR3 runs 11 residues. CDR1 and CDR2 from the germline V gene are DFQATT and SNEGSKA (reference sequence). Trimming removed 6 bases at V and 4 bases at J, with 9 bases between. The chain's CDR3 is CSAEASTEAFF. CDR3 coding DNA: TGCAGTGCCGAGGCGAGCACTGAAGCTTTCTTT.

The CDR3 sequence: CASRKDRIKTSGNTIYF. CDR3 DNA: TGTGCCAGCAGGAAAGACAGGATCAAGACCTCTGGAAACACCATATATTTT. V is TRBV11-2 and J is TRBJ1-3; perhaps TRBD1 as D (6 bases). Germline CDR1 reads SGHAT; CDR2 reads FQNNGV. CDR3 length: 17 residues. The ends were cut back, 6 bases at V and 0 bases at J, with 18 bases in the middle. The whole variable domain, filled in from reference TRBV11-2 and TRBJ1-3, reads EAGVAQSPRYKIIEKRQSVAFWCNPISGHATLYWYQQILGQGPKLLIQFQNNGVVDDSQLPKDRFSAERLKGVDSTLKIQPAKLEDSAVYLCASRKDRIKTSGNTIYFGEGSWLTVV.

This rearrangement joins TRBV10-3 to TRBJ1-2; 7 bases agree with TRBD1. Per the germline V gene, CDR1 is ENHRY and CDR2 is SYGVKD. J gave up 6 bases and V 10 bases, and 14 bases lay outside the gene matches. This CDR3 contains 14 residues. As DNA, the CDR3 is TGTGCCAGCCACAGGGCCTCAGGGGGGAATGGCTACACCTTC. It encodes CASHRASGGNGYTF.

The chain links TRBV6-6 to TRBJ1-2; TRBD1 aligns across 8 bases. This CDR3 contains 13 residues. Germline V gene data show CDR1 as MNHNY and CDR2 as SVGAGI (reference sequence). V shed 6 bases, J shed 4 bases, and the junction held 4 bases outside the gene matches. CDR3 in amino acids: CASRPTGGYGYTF. The DNA for the CDR3 is TGTGCCAGCAGACCAACAGGGGGCTATGGCTACACCTTC.

This chain links TRBV11-2 with TRBJ2-7; 8 bases map to TRBD1. The J segment lost 3 bases and the V segment lost 5 bases, leaving 3 bases of the junction unmatched. Germline values: CDR1 SGHAT, CDR2 FQNNGV. This CDR3 region has 13 residues. For the CDR3, the DNA is TGTGCCAGCAGCACAGGGACAGGCTACGAGCAGTACTTC. The encoded protein is CASSTGTGYEQYF.

The gene calls are TRBV19 and TRBJ2-4, with D unclear. The CDR3 sequence is 14 residues long. Germline CDR1 is LNHDA and CDR2 is SQIVND (reference sequence). Trimming shortened V by 5 bases and J by 0 bases, and 8 bases separated the two germline ends. CDR3: CASSLELAKNIQYF. The CDR3, as DNA: TGTGCCAGTAGTTTGGAGCTAGCCAAAAACATTCAGTACTTC.

V gene TRBV6-1 combines with J gene TRBJ2-1; 7 bases match TRBD2. CDR3 length: 16 amino acids. Per the germline V gene, CDR1 is MNHNS and CDR2 is SASEGT. J gave up 5 bases and V 0 bases, and 7 bases lay outside the gene matches. In nucleotides, the CDR3 is TGTGCCAGCAGTGAAGCCCCCAGCGGGGCTGACAATGAGCAGTTCTTC. Its translation: CASSEAPSGADNEQFF.